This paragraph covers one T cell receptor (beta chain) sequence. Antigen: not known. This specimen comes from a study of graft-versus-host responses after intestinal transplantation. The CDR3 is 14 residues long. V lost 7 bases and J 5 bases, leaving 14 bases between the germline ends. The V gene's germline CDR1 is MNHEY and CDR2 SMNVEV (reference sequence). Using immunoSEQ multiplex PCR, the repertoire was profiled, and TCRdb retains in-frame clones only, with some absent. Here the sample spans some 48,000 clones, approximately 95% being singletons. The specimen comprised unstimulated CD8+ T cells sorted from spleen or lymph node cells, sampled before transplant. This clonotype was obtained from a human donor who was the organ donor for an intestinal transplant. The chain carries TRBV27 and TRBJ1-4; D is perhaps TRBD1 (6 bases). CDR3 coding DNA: TGTGCCAGCAAGGGGGGCAACGCGAATGAAAAACTGTTTTTT. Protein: CASKGGNANEKLFF.